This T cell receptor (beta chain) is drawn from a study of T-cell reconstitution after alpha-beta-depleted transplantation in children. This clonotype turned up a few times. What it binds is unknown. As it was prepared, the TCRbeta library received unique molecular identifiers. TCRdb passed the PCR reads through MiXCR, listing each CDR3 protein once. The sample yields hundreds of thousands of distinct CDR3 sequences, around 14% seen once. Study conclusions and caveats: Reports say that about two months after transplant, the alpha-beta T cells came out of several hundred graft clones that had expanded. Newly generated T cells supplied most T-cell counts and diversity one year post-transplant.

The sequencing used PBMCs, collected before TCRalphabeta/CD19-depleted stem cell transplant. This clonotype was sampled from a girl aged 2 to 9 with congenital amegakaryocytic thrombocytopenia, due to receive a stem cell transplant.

The CDR3 bases are TGTGCCAGCTCAAATTCGGCTAGCAGGGATGAGCAGTTCTTC. Translation gives CASSNSASRDEQFF. This sequence joins TRBV18 and TRBJ2-1; possibly TRBD1 or TRBD2 for D (5 bases each). Trimming took off 5 bases at V and 8 bases at J, with 16 bases between the two ends. The germline V gene has CDR1 KGHSH and CDR2 LQKENI. There are 14 residues in the CDR3.